This entry concerns a single T cell receptor beta chain. The antigen is unknown. The entry originates in a study of CD8 T cells in Susac syndrome. Study-level points and caveats: The authors acknowledged that the study's TCR sequencing and HLA analysis involved relatively few individuals.

V was pared by 9 bases and J by 0 bases, with 5 bases between. From germline, CDR1 is KGHDR and CDR2 SFDVKD. This CDR3 comprises 13 residues. Negative isolation yielded CD8+ and CD4+ T cells; FACS enriched TEMRA cells. After extraction with the RNeasy kit, roughly 0.5 to 1 ug of the RNA was reverse transcribed using random hexamers. Across 54 Vbeta and 13 Jbeta, immunoSEQ multiplex PCR amplified TCR beta CDR3. One entry per CDR3 protein results from TCRdb running MiXCR on the immunoSEQ multiplex PCR reads. The sample shows some 260,000 distinct CDR3 sequences, about 94% of them seen only once. This TCR derives from a human donor with multiple sclerosis. The chain employs TRBV24-1 and TRBJ2-6, with D unresolved. Sequenced input: CD4+ T cells from PBMCs. As DNA, the CDR3 is TGTGCCACCTCCTACTCTGGGGCCAACGTCCTGACTTTC. Its translation: CATSYSGANVLTF.